This T cell receptor (beta chain) originates from a study of T cell repertoires in cytomegalovirus infection. The study, taken as a whole, reports: HLA-C-restricted CMV clonotypes gave the most frequent clonotype in two of eight donors.

The CDR3 spans 14 residues. Germline loops: CDR1 SGHTA, CDR2 FQGNSA. The ends were cut back, 5 bases at V and 4 bases at J, with 12 bases in the middle. This clonotype was found many times. The antigen is not known. TCRdb re-derived calls from the reads in MiXCR, one entry per CDR3 protein. The sample contains 830,000 or so distinct CDR3 sequences, 32% of which appear only once. The source is a human donor in good health (CMV status not recorded). Some clones in this sample may be carry-over from other donors' samples. The specimen comprised cultured CD8+ T cells from PBMCs, sampled from culture after CMV antigen stimulation. The genes are TRBV7-2 and TRBJ1-5, with D hard to call. In DNA form, the CDR3 reads TGTGCCAGCAGCCGACAAGGCCTTAATCAGCCCCAGCATTTT. Protein: CASSRQGLNQPQHF.